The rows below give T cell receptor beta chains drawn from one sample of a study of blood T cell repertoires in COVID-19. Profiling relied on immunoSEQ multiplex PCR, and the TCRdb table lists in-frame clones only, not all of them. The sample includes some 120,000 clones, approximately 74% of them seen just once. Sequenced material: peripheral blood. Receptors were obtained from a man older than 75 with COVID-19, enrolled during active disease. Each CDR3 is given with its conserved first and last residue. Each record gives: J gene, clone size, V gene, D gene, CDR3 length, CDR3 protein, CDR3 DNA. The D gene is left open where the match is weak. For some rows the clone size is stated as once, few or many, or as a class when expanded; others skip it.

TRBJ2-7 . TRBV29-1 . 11 CSVEVPTGQYF TGCAGCGTTGAGGTGCCTACGGGGCAGTACTTC
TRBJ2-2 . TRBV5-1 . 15 CASEYGGGDTGELFF TGCGCCAGCGAATACGGCGGAGGTGACACCGGGGAGCTGTTTTTT
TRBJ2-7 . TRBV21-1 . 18 CASRGGTSGRPGSYEQYF TGTGCCAGCAGGGGGGGGACTAGCGGGAGGCCTGGGTCCTACGAGCAGTACTTC
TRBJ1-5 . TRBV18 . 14 CASSSTEGNQPQHF TGTGCCAGCTCCTCGACGGAGGGCAATCAGCCCCAGCATTTT
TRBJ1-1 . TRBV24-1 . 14 CATSDSGRNTEAFF TGTGCCACCAGTGATTCTGGCAGGAACACTGAAGCTTTCTTT
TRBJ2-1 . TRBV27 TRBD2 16 CASSPGTSGSYNEQFF TGTGCCAGCAGTCCCGGGACTAGCGGGAGTTACAATGAGCAGTTCTTC
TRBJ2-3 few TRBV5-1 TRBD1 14 CASSLGTGEDTQYF TGCGCCAGCAGCTTAGGGACAGGGGAGGATACGCAGTATTTT
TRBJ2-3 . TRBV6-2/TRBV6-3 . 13 CASSYRIQDTQYF TGTGCCAGCAGTTACCGAATCCAGGATACGCAGTATTTT
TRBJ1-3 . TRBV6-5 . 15 CASIEGSGAGNTIYF TGTGCCAGCATCGAGGGGTCAGGGGCTGGAAACACCATATATTTT
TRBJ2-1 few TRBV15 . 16 CATSRGDNLGGNEQFF TGTGCCACCAGCAGGGGAGACAATCTCGGCGGCAATGAGCAGTTCTTC
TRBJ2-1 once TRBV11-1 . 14 CASSWGQTYNEQFF TGTGCCAGCAGCTGGGGACAAACTTACAATGAGCAGTTCTTC
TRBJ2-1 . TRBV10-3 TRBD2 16 CAISETGTSGRREQFF TGTGCCATCAGTGAGACCGGGACTAGCGGGAGGAGAGAGCAGTTCTTC
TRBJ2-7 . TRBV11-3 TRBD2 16 CASSLLSGGPVYEQYF TGTGCCAGCAGCTTACTTTCGGGAGGGCCAGTTTATGAGCAGTACTTC
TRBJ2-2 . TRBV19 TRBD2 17 CASRTQTSGSGGGELFF TGTGCCAGTAGAACCCAAACTAGCGGGAGCGGGGGCGGGGAGCTGTTTTTT